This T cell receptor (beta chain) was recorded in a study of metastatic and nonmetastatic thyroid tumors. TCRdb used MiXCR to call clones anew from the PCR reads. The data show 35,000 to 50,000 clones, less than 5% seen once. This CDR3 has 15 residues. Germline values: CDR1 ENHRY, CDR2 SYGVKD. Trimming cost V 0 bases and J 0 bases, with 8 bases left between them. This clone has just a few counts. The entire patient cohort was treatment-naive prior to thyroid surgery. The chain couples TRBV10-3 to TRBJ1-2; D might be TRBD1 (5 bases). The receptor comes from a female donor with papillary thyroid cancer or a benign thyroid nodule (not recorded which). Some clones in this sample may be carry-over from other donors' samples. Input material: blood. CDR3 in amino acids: CAISESTAANYGYTF. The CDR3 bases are TGTGCCATCAGTGAGTCGACAGCAGCTAACTATGGCTACACCTTC.